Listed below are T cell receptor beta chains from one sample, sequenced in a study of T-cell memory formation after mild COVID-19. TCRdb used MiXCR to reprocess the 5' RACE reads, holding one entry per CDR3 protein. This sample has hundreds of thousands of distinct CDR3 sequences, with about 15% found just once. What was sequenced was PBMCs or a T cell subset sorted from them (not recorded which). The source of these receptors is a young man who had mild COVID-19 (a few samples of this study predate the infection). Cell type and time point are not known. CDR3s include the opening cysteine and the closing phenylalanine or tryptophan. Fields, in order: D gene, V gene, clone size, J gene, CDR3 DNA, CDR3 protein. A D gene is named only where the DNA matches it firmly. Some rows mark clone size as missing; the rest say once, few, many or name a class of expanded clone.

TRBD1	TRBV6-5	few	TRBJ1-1	TGTGCCAGCGGGGACAGCCTTCTCACTGAAGCTTTCTTT	CASGDSLLTEAFF
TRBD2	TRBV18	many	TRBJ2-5	TGTGCCAGCTCACGCGGGGGGCAAGAGACCCAGTACTTC	CASSRGGQETQYF
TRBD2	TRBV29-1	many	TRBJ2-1	TGCAGCGGTGAAGAGGCTAGCGGGGGATACAATGAGCAGTTCTTC	CSGEEASGGYNEQFF
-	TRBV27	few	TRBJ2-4	TGTGCCAGCAGTTTATCCGGGGCCCAACCAACTACCAAAAACATTCAGTACTTC	CASSLSGAQPTTKNIQYF
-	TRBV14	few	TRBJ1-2	TGTGCCAGCAGCCAACGGGGAGCCTATGGCTACACCTTC	CASSQRGAYGYTF
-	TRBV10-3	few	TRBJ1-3	TGTGCCATCAGTGAGGAGGGAACTGGAAACACCATATATTTT	CAISEEGTGNTIYF
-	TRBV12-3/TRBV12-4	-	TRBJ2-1	TGTGCCAGCAGTGGGCAGAGTGGGCTTGAGCAGTTCTTC	CASSGQSGLEQFF
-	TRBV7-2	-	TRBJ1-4	TGTGCCAGCAGCTTAGCTCGGTCTGTTTTCACCGATGAAAAACTGTTTTTT	CASSLARSVFTDEKLFF
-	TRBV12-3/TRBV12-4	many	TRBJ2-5	TGTGCCAGCAGCAGCCTGTACCAAGAGACCCAGTACTTC	CASSSLYQETQYF
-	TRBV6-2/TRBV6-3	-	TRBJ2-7	TGTGCCAGCGCGACGGGCCTGGACATTACCTACGAGCAGTACTTC	CASATGLDITYEQYF
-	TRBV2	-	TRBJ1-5	TGTGCCAGCAGTGAAGGTGCGCAGGGCGGTCAGCCCCAGCATTTT	CASSEGAQGGQPQHF
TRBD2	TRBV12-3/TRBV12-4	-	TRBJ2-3	TGTGCCAGTCTGGCGCGGGGGGCTGATACGCAGTATTTT	CASLARGADTQYF
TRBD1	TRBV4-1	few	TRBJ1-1	TGCGCCAGCAGCCAACTATACAGGGGGGGAACTGAAGCTTTCTTT	CASSQLYRGGTEAFF
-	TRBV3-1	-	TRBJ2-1	TGTGCCAGCAGCCAAGGAGGGGGGCTTGAGCAGTTCTTC	CASSQGGGLEQFF
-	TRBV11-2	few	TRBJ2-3	TGTGCCAGCAGCCCATCTTATACGCAGTATTTT	CASSPSYTQYF
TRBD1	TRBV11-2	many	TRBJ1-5	TGTGCCAGCAGCTTCGGACAGGGGGATCAGCCCCAGCATTTT	CASSFGQGDQPQHF
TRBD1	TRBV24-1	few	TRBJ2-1	TGTGCCACCAGTGAGGCAGGGGGCTGGAATGAGCAGTTCTTC	CATSEAGGWNEQFF
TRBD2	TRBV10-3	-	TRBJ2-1	TGTGCCATCAGGGGCGGCAGCGGGAAAAATGAGCAGTTCTTC	CAIRGGSGKNEQFF
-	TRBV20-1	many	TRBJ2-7	TGCAGTGCTAGAGATCCGACGGGACACATCTACGAGCAGTACTTC	CSARDPTGHIYEQYF
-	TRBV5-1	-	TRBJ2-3	TGCGCCAGCAGCTTATCTCCCCGGGATACGCAGTATTTT	CASSLSPRDTQYF
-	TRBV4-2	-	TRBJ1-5	TGTGCCAGCAGCCAAGATGGGGACGACAATCAGCCCCAGCATTTT	CASSQDGDDNQPQHF
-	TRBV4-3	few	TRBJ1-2	TGCGCCAGCAGCCAAGATGTACGGGGGACCGATGGCTACACCTTC	CASSQDVRGTDGYTF
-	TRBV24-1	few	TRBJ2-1	TGTGCCACCAGTGGCGGGCAGGATTCCTACAATGAGCAGTTCTTC	CATSGGQDSYNEQFF
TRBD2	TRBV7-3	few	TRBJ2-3	TGTGCCAGCAGCTCGCCGGGACTAGCGCAGTATTTT	CASSSPGLAQYF
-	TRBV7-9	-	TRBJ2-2	TGTGCCAGCAGAGATCCTACCTATGACGGGGAGCTGTTTTTT	CASRDPTYDGELFF
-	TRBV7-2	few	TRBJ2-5	TGTGCCAGCAGCGGGGCGGGGAGCCAAGAGACCCAGTACTTC	CASSGAGSQETQYF
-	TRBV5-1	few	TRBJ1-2	TGCGCCAGTGATTCCAGCTATGGCTACACCTTC	CASDSSYGYTF
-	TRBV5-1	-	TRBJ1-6	TGCGCCAGCGGCCGCGTATCGGGGGAGAATTCACCCCTCCACTTT	CASGRVSGENSPLHF
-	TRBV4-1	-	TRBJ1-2	TGCGCCAGCAGCCATCGGAGGAACTACACCTTC	CASSHRRNYTF
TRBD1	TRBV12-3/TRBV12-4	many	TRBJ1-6	TGTGCCAGCAGTCGCGAGGGGGCAGTCAATTCACCCCTCCACTTT	CASSREGAVNSPLHF
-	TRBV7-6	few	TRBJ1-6	TGTGCCAGCAGCTTAGAGGACGGTTCACCCCTCCACTTT	CASSLEDGSPLHF
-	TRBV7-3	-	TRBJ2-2	TGTGCCAGCAGCGCCACGAACACCGGGGAGCTGTTTTTT	CASSATNTGELFF
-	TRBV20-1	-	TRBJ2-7	TGCAGTGCTTCCCGTAGGGCCTGGGACACCTACGAGCAGTACTTC	CSASRRAWDTYEQYF
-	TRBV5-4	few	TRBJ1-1	TGTGCCAGCGCCCCGTATACTAACACTGAAGCTTTCTTT	CASAPYTNTEAFF
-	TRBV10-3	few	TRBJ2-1	TGTGCCATCAGTGAGGTCAGGTTGGGTTTGGGACATAATGAGCAGTTCTTC	CAISEVRLGLGHNEQFF
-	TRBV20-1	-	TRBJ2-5	TGCAGTGCTAATGGGGAAGAGACCCAGTACTTC	CSANGEETQYF
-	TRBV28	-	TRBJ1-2	TGTGCCAGCAGGGCGGGGGTAGCTAACTATGGCTACACCTTC	CASRAGVANYGYTF
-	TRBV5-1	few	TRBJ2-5	TGCGCCAGCAGCTTCGACACTCTTAGAGGGGAGACCCAGTACTTC	CASSFDTLRGETQYF
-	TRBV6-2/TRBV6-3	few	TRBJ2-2	TGTGCCACCTGTCCCACCTACACCGGGGAGCTGTTTTTT	CATCPTYTGELFF
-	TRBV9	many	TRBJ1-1	TGTGCCAGCAGCGTAGACCCTTTGACTGGTACTGAAGCTTTCTTT	CASSVDPLTGTEAFF
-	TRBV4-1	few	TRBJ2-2	TGCGCCAGCAGCCACCAAGGGGGCACCGGGGAGCTGTTTTTT	CASSHQGGTGELFF
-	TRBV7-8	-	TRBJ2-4	TGTGCCAGCAGCGTACGAAAACTGGGGGCGGCCTTGGGCAAAAACATTCAGTACTTC	CASSVRKLGAALGKNIQYF